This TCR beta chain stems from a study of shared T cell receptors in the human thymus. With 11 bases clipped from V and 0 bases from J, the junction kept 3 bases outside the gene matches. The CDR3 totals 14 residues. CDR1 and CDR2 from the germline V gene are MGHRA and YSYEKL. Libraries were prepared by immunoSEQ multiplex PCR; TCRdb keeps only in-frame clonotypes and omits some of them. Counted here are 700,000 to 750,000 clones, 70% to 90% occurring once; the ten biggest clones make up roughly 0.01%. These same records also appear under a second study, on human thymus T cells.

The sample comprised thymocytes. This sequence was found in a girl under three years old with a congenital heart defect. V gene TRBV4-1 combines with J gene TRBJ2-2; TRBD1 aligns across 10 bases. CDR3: CAGGQGANTGELFF. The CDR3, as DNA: TGCGCCGGAGGACAGGGGGCGAACACCGGGGAGCTGTTTTTT.